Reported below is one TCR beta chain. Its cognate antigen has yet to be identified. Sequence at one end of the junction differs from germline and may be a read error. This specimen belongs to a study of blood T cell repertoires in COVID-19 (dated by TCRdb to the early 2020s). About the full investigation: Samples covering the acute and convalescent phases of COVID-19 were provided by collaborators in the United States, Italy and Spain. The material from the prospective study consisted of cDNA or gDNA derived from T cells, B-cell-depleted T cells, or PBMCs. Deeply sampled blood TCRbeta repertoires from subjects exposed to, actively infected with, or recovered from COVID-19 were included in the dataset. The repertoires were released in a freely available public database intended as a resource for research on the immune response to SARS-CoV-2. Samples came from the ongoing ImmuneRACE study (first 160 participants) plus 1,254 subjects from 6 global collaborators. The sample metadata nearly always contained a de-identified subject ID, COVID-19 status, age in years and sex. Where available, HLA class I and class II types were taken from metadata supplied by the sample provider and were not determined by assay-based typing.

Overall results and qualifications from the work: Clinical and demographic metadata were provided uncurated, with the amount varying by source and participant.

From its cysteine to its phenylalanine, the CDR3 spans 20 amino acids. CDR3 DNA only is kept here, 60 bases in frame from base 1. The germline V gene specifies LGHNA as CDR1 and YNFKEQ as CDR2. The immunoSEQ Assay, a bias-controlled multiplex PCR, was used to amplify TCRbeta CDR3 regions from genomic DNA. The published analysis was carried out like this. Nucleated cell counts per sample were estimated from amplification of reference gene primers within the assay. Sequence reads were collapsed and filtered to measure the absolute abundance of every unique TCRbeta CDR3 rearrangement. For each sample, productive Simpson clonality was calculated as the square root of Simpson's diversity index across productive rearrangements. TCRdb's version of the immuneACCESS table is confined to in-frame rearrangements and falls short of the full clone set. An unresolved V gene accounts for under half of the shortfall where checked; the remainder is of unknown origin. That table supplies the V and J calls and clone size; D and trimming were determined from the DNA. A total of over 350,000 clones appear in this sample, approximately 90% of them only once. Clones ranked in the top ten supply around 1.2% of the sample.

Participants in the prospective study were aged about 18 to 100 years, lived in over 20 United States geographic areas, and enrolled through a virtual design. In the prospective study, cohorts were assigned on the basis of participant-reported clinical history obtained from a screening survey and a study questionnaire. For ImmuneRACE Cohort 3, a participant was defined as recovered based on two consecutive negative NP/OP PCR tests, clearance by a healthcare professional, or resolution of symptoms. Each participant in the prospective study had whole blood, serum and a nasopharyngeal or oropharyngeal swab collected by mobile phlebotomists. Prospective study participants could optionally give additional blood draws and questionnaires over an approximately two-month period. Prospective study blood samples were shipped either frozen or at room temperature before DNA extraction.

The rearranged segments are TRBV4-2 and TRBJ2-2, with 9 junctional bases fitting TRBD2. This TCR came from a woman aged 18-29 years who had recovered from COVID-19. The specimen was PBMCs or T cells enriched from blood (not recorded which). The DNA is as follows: TGTCCCAGCAGCCACGGCGGGTATCCCGCGCGGGGGGGTTGGACCGGGGAGCTGTTTTTT. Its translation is CPSSHGGYPARGGWTGELFF.